The following is a T cell receptor beta chain sequence with its context. Its target antigen remains unknown. No much larger clonotype is one base removed from it; base qualities were not supplied. One collaborating source in Seattle enrolled patients while the patients were actively infected and followed the patients over time throughout the course of disease. Each collaborating institution followed its own protocols to collect whole blood in K2EDTA tubes. Collaborator samples were shipped for TCRbeta analysis as frozen whole blood, isolated PBMCs, or DNA extracted from either sample type. The sample belongs to a study of blood T cell repertoires in COVID-19 (dated by TCRdb to about 2020). In terms of the full investigation: Samples covering the acute and convalescent phases of COVID-19 were provided by collaborators in the United States, Italy and Spain. The prospective study material was composed of cDNA or gDNA derived from T cells, B-cell-depleted T cells, or PBMCs. Deeply sampled blood TCRbeta repertoires from subjects exposed to, actively infected with, or recovered from COVID-19 were included in the dataset. A freely available public database, intended as a resource for researchers studying the immune response to SARS-CoV-2, is where the repertoires were released. The samples were drawn from the first 160 participants of the ongoing ImmuneRACE study and from 950 to 1,500 subjects provided by 6 global collaborators. The sample metadata nearly always contained a de-identified subject ID, COVID-19 status, age in years and sex. Where available, HLA class I and class II types were taken from metadata supplied by the sample provider and were not determined by assay-based typing. On the study overall, not on this receptor specifically: The quantity of clinical and demographic metadata differed by source and by participant and was supplied without curation.

There are 15 amino acids in the CDR3, from cysteine to phenylalanine inclusive. Only the CDR3 DNA is retained, 45 bases long and in frame from the first base. The germline V gene (reference sequence) provides CDR1 LGHDT and CDR2 YNNKEL. The junction carries 14 bases between V and J, which are trimmed by 0 bases and 5 bases respectively. TCRbeta CDR3 regions were amplified from genomic DNA using the immunoSEQ Assay, a bias-controlled multiplex PCR. In the source study's methods: Nucleated cell counts per sample were estimated from amplification of reference gene primers within the assay. To quantify the absolute abundance of each unique TCRbeta CDR3 rearrangement, sequence reads were collapsed and filtered. For each sample, productive Simpson clonality was calculated as the square root of Simpson's diversity index across productive rearrangements. TCRdb carries this immuneACCESS record with in-frame sequences only. Its versions omit some clonotypes, under half of them owing to an unresolved V gene in the studies checked, with the rest unexplained. The V and J calls and clone size come from that table; D and trimming were worked out from the DNA. The sample table records tens of thousands of clones; 83% of these occur just once. 9.5% to 13% of the sample is held by the ten biggest clonotypes.

In this chain, TRBV3-1 (or the pseudogene TRBV3-2) is recombined with TRBJ2-7; the D segment could be TRBD1, given 5 matching bases. This receptor was identified in a man aged 50-59 years with COVID-19, enrolled during active disease. Sequenced input: peripheral blood. In nucleotides, the sequence is TGTGCCAGCAGCCAAGAACGCCCAGGGCTCGACGAGCAGTACTTC. Its protein product is CASSQERPGLDEQYF.